This passage covers 25 T cell receptor beta chains from one sample sequenced in a study of CD8+ T cells in alopecia areata. Sample treatment: oral pan-JAK inhibitor, 5-10 mg twice daily. Sequencing templates came from extracted RNA that was reverse transcribed into cDNA. Sequencing was performed with immunoSEQ multiplex PCR; in TCRdb, only in-frame clones are kept and a portion is missing. This table has about 99,000 clones, approximately 84% appearing once. Source: CD8+ T cells sorted from blood, taken at roughly week 30, from a patient treated with tofacitinib. The source is a human donor with alopecia areata.

This chain uses TRBV4-1 with TRBJ2-3, with TRBD1 matching 8 bases. There are 21 residues in the CDR3. V dropped 0 bases and J dropped 1; count of bases not matched to a gene: 18. In germline, CDR1 is MGHRA, CDR2 YSYEKL. The CDR3 nucleotides read TGCGCCAGCAGCCAAGATAGAGTGTGGACAGGGAATACTCCCCGCACAGATACGCAGTATTTT. Amino acid sequence: CASSQDRVWTGNTPRTDTQYF.

The genes are TRBV9 and TRBJ2-5; tentatively, D is TRBD1 (6 bases). The CDR3 runs to 14 residues. Germline-derived CDR1 and CDR2 are SGDLS and YYNGEE. Trimming removed 3 bases at V and 2 bases at J, with 11 bases between. The CDR3 here is CASSGGTGQETQYF. For the CDR3, the DNA is TGTGCCAGCAGCGGCGGCACAGGGCAAGAGACCCAGTACTTC.

The CDR3 bases are TGTGCCAGCAGCCCTAGCGGGGGGGCCTACAATGAGCAGTTCTTC. Protein sequence: CASSPSGGAYNEQFF. The chain carries TRBV5-4 and TRBJ2-1, with 12 nucleotides matching TRBD2. This CDR3 has 15 residues. Germline CDR1 reads SGHNT; CDR2 reads YYREEE (reference sequence). Trimming removed 4 bases from V and 2 bases from J; junction bases left unmatched: 1.

The V gene is TRBV30, the J gene TRBJ2-1; D not certain. This CDR3 has 15 amino acids. Germline CDR1 reads GTSNPN; CDR2 reads SVGIG (reference sequence). Trimming took 0 bases from V and 1 from J, leaving 10 bases between them. The CDR3 DNA reads as TGTGCCTGGAGTGTTCGGTCGGCTTCCTACAATGAGCAGTTCTTC. Protein: CAWSVRSASYNEQFF.

The rearrangement joins TRBV4-1 to TRBJ2-3; D ambiguous. Trimming shortened V by 1 base and J by 2 bases, and 4 bases separated the two germline ends. CDR1 MGHRA and CDR2 YSYEKL come from the germline V gene. The CDR3 has 13 residues. The CDR3 nucleotides are TGCGCCAGCAGCCAAGTTTTCACAGATACGCAGTATTTT. Translating it yields CASSQVFTDTQYF.

The chain is built from TRBV4-1 and TRBJ1-2; 8 bases match TRBD1. V shed 0 bases, J shed 5 bases, and the junction held 8 bases outside the gene matches. Germline CDR1 reads MGHRA; CDR2 reads YSYEKL. This CDR3 has 16 amino acids. DNA of the CDR3: TGCGCCAGCAGCCAAGACCCCTCGGACAGGGTGTATGGCTACACCTTC. Protein sequence: CASSQDPSDRVYGYTF.

V gene TRBV7-6 combines with J gene TRBJ2-2, with D perhaps TRBD1 or TRBD2 (6 bases each). The CDR3 contains 17 residues. V was cut by 2 bases and J by 2 bases, with 15 bases left in between. In germline, CDR1 is SGHVS, CDR2 FNYEAQ. CDR3 loop: CASSLPKGGINTGELFF. DNA for the CDR3: TGTGCCAGCAGCTTACCGAAAGGGGGGATCAACACCGGGGAGCTGTTTTTT.

The V call is TRBV30, the J call TRBJ2-7; possibly TRBD1 for D (5 bases). The V gene lost 3 bases and the J gene lost 0 bases, with 6 bases spanning the gap. The germline V gene encodes CDR1 GTSNPN and CDR2 SVGIG (reference sequence). This CDR3 spans 12 amino acids. CDR3 loop: CAWRTASYEQYF. CDR3 nucleotide sequence: TGTGCCTGGAGGACAGCCTCCTACGAGCAGTACTTC.

V is TRBV9 and J is TRBJ2-3; 8 bases fit TRBD2. Germline trimming cut 4 bases from V and 2 bases from J; bases unmatched to any gene: 6. CDR1 SGDLS and CDR2 YYNGEE come from the germline V gene. This CDR3 has 15 residues. Here the CDR3 reads CASSPPGGDTDTQYF. In DNA, the CDR3 is TGTGCCAGCAGCCCCCCGGGGGGGGACACAGATACGCAGTATTTT.

V and J are TRBV6-6 and TRBJ2-3; 10 bases are shared with TRBD2. The CDR3 loop spans 16 amino acids. The germline V gene encodes CDR1 MNHNY and CDR2 SVGAGI (reference sequence). V lost 0 bases and J lost 6; bases outside the gene matches: 6. The CDR3 spells CASSYSKRGGVDTQYF. CDR3 sequence (DNA): TGTGCCAGCAGTTACTCGAAGCGGGGGGGCGTGGATACGCAGTATTTT.

The gene calls are TRBV29-1 and TRBJ2-7; unclear D gene. V lost 0 bases and J lost 4, with 7 bases in between. The CDR3 is 12 amino acids. Germline lookup yields CDR1 SQVTM and CDR2 ANQGSEA. For the CDR3, the DNA is TGCAGCGTTGAAGATCGGAGATACGAGCAGTACTTC. It translates to CSVEDRRYEQYF.

This clone was picked up a small number of times. The chain has TRBV27 and TRBJ2-7; 13 bases line up with TRBD2. The trim removed 5 bases at V and 2 bases at J, leaving 12 bases unmatched. Germline V CDR1 and CDR2: MNHEY, SMNVEV (reference sequence). The CDR3 runs to 18 residues. The CDR3 here is CASSPLRLAGGLTYEQYF. Here the CDR3 DNA reads TGTGCCAGCAGTCCCCTGAGACTAGCGGGGGGCCTCACCTACGAGCAGTACTTC.

The gene calls are TRBV27 and TRBJ2-3, with 11 positions matching TRBD2. The CDR3 has 16 amino acids. With 6 bases clipped from V and 5 bases from J, the junction kept 10 bases outside the gene matches. CDR1 MNHEY and CDR2 SMNVEV come from the germline V gene (reference sequence). The CDR3: CASSAELAGVRDTQYF. As DNA, the CDR3 is TGTGCCAGCAGCGCAGAACTAGCGGGAGTGAGAGATACGCAGTATTTT.

The chain carries TRBV21-1 and TRBJ1-3. TRBV21-1 is deemed a pseudogene. There are 16 residues in the CDR3. CDR3 sequence: CASSKSARTAGNTIYF. The DNA for the CDR3 is TGTGCCAGCAGCAAATCGGCCAGGACGGCTGGAAACACCATATATTTT.

The sample holds one count of this clone. The J gene is TRBJ1-1, the V gene TRBV10-3, with unresolved D. Germline lookup yields CDR1 ENHRY and CDR2 SYGVKD. Trimming removed 9 bases from V and 1 base from J, with 12 bases in between. The CDR3 sequence is 13 residues long. CDR3 bases: TGTGCCATGCGGGAGGTCGGGAACACTGAAGCTTTCTTT. This codes for CAMREVGNTEAFF.

The genes are TRBV7-9 and TRBJ2-2, with 9 bases fitting TRBD2. J lost 7 bases, V lost 4 bases, and 10 bases had no gene match. Germline V gene data show CDR1 as SEHNR and CDR2 as FQNEAQ (reference sequence). This CDR3 is built from 16 residues. CDR3 nucleotides: TGTGCCAGCAGCTCCCCCGGGACTAGCCGTATCGGGGAGCTGTTTTTT. This gives the protein CASSSPGTSRIGELFF.

The rearrangement joins TRBV5-6 to TRBJ2-3; D call uncertain. The germline V gene encodes CDR1 SGHDT and CDR2 YYEEEE. Trimming took 2 bases from V and 5 from J, leaving 6 bases between them. This CDR3 is 12 amino acids long. CDR3 DNA sequence: TGTGCCAGCAGCTTAGTTGGAGATACGCAGTATTTT. It codes for CASSLVGDTQYF. Supplemented by reference TRBV5-6 and TRBJ2-3, the full variable domain reads DAGVTQSPTHLIKTRGQQVTLRCSPKSGHDTVSWYQQALGQGPQFIFQYYEEEERQRGNFPDRFSGHQFPNYSSELNVNALLLGDSALYLCASSLVGDTQYFGPGTRLTVL.

The V gene is TRBV10-2, the J gene TRBJ2-7; D possibly corresponds to TRBD2 (7 bases). With 8 bases removed from V and 7 bases from J, the gap between germline ends came to 18 bases. Per the germline V gene, CDR1 is WSHSY and CDR2 is SAAADI. This CDR3 has 13 amino acids. The CDR3 region has the DNA TGCGCCAGCGCCGGGGGGCCCATAGGGGAGCAGTACTTC. Amino acid sequence: CASAGGPIGEQYF.

This chain links TRBV28 with TRBJ1-4; D gene ambiguous. Germline V gene lookup returns CDR1 MDHEN and CDR2 SYDVKM. The CDR3 loop spans 15 amino acids. Deletions cut 5 bases from V and 7 bases from J, with 17 bases between. CDR3 nucleotide sequence: TGTGCCAGCAGTCCCTTAGTGGAGTACGGTGAAAAACTGTTTTTT. The encoded protein is CASSPLVEYGEKLFF.

The chain recombines TRBV7-9 with TRBJ2-7, with D hard to call. The length of the CDR3 is 11 residues. Trimming took 5 bases from V and 4 from J, leaving 6 bases between them. Germline loops: CDR1 SEHNR, CDR2 FQNEAQ (reference sequence). The DNA for the CDR3 is TGTGCCAGCAGCCTTCGTTACGAGCAGTACTTC. It specifies CASSLRYEQYF. Drawing the rest from reference TRBV7-9 and TRBJ2-7, the complete variable domain is DTGVSQNPRHKITKRGQNVTFRCDPISEHNRLYWYRQTLGQGPEFLTYFQNEAQLEKSRLLSDRFSAERPKGSFSTLEIQRTEQGDSAMYLCASSLRYEQYFGPGTRLTVT.

This chain uses TRBV5-1 with TRBJ2-1, with D tentatively TRBD1 (5 bases). Trimming removed 2 bases at V and 9 bases at J, with 12 bases between. Germline-derived CDR1 and CDR2 are SGHRS and YFSETQ. This CDR3 has 13 residues. The CDR3 region is CASSFSSGREQFF. For the CDR3, the DNA is TGCGCCAGCAGCTTTTCATCAGGGCGTGAGCAGTTCTTC. Based on the CDR3 plus reference TRBV5-1 and TRBJ2-1, the full variable domain is KAGVTQTPRYLIKTRGQQVTLSCSPISGHRSVSWYQQTPGQGLQFLFEYFSETQRNKGNFPGRFSGRQFSNSRSEMNVSTLELGDSALYLCASSFSSGREQFFGPGTRLTVL.

The genes are TRBV7-2 and TRBJ1-5, with a possible D match to TRBD1 (6 bases). CDR3 length: 19 amino acids. The V end was cut by 1 base, the J end by 3 bases, with 22 bases between. CDR1 is SGHTA and CDR2 is FQGNSA in the germline V gene. The CDR3 DNA reads TGTGCCAGCAGCTTAGGGGTTTCAGGGGAAGGAGTGATCAATCAGCCCCAGCATTTT. Translation: CASSLGVSGEGVINQPQHF.

V usage is TRBV6-5 and J usage is TRBJ2-7; 9 positions agree with TRBD2. Germline assignment: CDR1 MNHEY and CDR2 SVGAGI. The J segment lost 6 bases and the V segment lost 0 bases, leaving 6 bases of the junction unmatched. The length of the CDR3 is 15 residues. The CDR3 spells CASSYSGTSSSEQYF. In nucleotides, the CDR3 is TGTGCCAGCAGTTACTCTGGGACTAGCTCTTCCGAGCAGTACTTC.

V usage is TRBV29-1 and J usage is TRBJ1-2; 7 bases fit TRBD1. CDR1 SQVTM and CDR2 ANQGSEA come from the germline V gene. Losses at the gene ends were 1 base for V and 7 bases for J; bases not matched to a gene: 3. The CDR3 totals 12 residues. DNA for the CDR3: TGCAGCGTTGAAGGACAGGGTAGTGGCTACACCTTC. As protein: CSVEGQGSGYTF.

The chain joins TRBV5-4 to TRBJ2-7, with 7 bases matching TRBD1. V shed 3 bases, J shed 6 bases, and the junction held 3 bases outside the gene matches. Germline V gene sequence: CDR1 SGHNT, CDR2 YYREEE (reference sequence). The length of the CDR3 is 12 residues. CDR3 coding DNA: TGTGCCAGCAGCTGGGACAGTAGCGAGCAGTACTTC. It is translated as CASSWDSSEQYF.